The sequence of this T cell receptor beta chain was determined in a study of blood T cell repertoires in COVID-19. Study as a whole: Sites across the United States, Italy and Spain contributed samples from acute and convalescent COVID-19. In each case, the material was cDNA or gDNA derived from T cells, B-cell-depleted T cells, or PBMCs.

In the source study's methods: Amplification with reference gene primers provided the estimates of nucleated cell counts. The method was immunoSEQ multiplex PCR; TCRdb's version includes in-frame clones alone and lacks a portion of them. V, J and clone size are those of that table, while D and trimming were read from the DNA. Of 370,000 or so clones in the sample, roughly four fifths were seen once. The CDR3 runs 14 residues. Germline V lookup: CDR1 LNHDA, CDR2 SQIVND (reference sequence). V lost 3 bases and J 5 bases, leaving 11 bases between the germline ends. The genes are TRBV19 and TRBJ1-5, with D unclear. Material: peripheral blood. This clonotype originated in a human donor with acute or convalescent COVID-19. The donor label of this sample is uncertain. The CDR3, as DNA: TGTGCCAGTAGTATGGTCCCGAGGGATCAGCCCCAGCATTTT. Translation gives CASSMVPRDQPQHF.